Listed below are T cell receptor beta chains from one sample, sequenced in a study of a mutant IDH1 vaccine in newly diagnosed glioma. These receptors have no known antigen. Here immunoSEQ multiplex PCR was the method, and the copy in TCRdb shows in-frame clones only, minus some. The table records approximately 32,000 clones, approximately 89% of them present only once. Source: PBMCs, taken from a glioma patient whose treatment included an IDH1 peptide vaccine. The receptors originated from a middle-aged man with glioma. Each CDR3 is given with its conserved first and last residue. The D gene is left open where the match is weak. Clone size appears in some rows only: once, few, many, or a class for an expanded clone.

V	D	size	J	DNA	CDR3
TRBV29-1	.	.	TRBJ2-2	TGCAGCGCAAGGGGCCGGAACACCGGGGAGCTGTTTTTT	CSARGRNTGELFF
TRBV4-3	TRBD2	.	TRBJ2-7	TGCGCCAGCAGCCAAGATCTGGCTAGCGGGGCCTACGAGCAGTACTTC	CASSQDLASGAYEQYF
TRBV7-9	.	.	TRBJ2-2	TGTGCCAGCAGCTTGTGGGGAGGCACCGGGGAGCTGTTTTTT	CASSLWGGTGELFF
TRBV29-1	.	.	TRBJ2-1	TGCAGCGTTGAATATTTGGCAGACCTCTACAATGAGCAGTTCTTC	CSVEYLADLYNEQFF
TRBV7-2	TRBD1	.	TRBJ1-4	TGTGCCAGCAGCTTAACTCAGGGGGTGGGAGAAAAACTGTTTTTT	CASSLTQGVGEKLFF
TRBV13	.	.	TRBJ1-6	TGTGCCAGCAGCCGAGGGACGGAAGATTCACCCCTCCACTTT	CASSRGTEDSPLHF
TRBV20-1	.	.	TRBJ2-2	TGCAGTGAGTTGTCGAACGGGGAGCTGTTTTTT	CSELSNGELFF
TRBV5-8	.	.	TRBJ1-1	TGTGCCAGCAGTATGGCAAATGCTTTCTTT	CASSMANAFF
TRBV5-8	TRBD1	.	TRBJ1-2	TGTGCCAGCAGAGGACCCGGGACAGGGTCTTCGTCCTATGGCTACACCTTC	CASRGPGTGSSSYGYTF
TRBV28	.	.	TRBJ1-5	TGTGCCAGCAGTCCGCCCAGAGGGGCAGGGCAGCCCCAGCATTTT	CASSPPRGAGQPQHF
TRBV5-4	.	.	TRBJ1-1	TGTGCCAGCAGCTTCGTCCCTGACAGTCGCTCTGAAGCTTTCTTT	CASSFVPDSRSEAFF
TRBV7-6	.	.	TRBJ2-5	TGTGCCAGCACCACCTTGGAGACCCCCCAGTACTTC	CASTTLETPQYF
TRBV7-9	.	.	TRBJ1-6	TGTGCCAGCAGCTTCGGAACAGGGTACACACCCCTCCACTTT	CASSFGTGYTPLHF
TRBV18	TRBD1	.	TRBJ1-3	TGTGCCAGCTCACCCCTTGGACAGGGGACTGGAAACACCATATATTTT	CASSPLGQGTGNTIYF
TRBV15	.	.	TRBJ2-7	TGTGCCACCAGCAGAGATAGGGCTAGTGGGCCCTACGAGCAGTACTTC	CATSRDRASGPYEQYF
TRBV29-1	.	once	TRBJ2-7	TGCAGCGTCCCAAGAGGGGCAGGTACCTACGAGCAGTACTTC	CSVPRGAGTYEQYF
TRBV5-1	.	.	TRBJ2-1	TGCGCCAGCAGCTTGGGGCAGCCAAGGGATGAGCAGTTCTTC	CASSLGQPRDEQFF
TRBV28	.	.	TRBJ2-7	TGTGCCACAAAACGGGGATACGAGCAGTACTTC	CATKRGYEQYF
TRBV28	.	.	TRBJ2-7	TGTGCCAGCAGTCAGGACTACGAGCAGTACTTC	CASSQDYEQYF
TRBV6-6	TRBD1	.	TRBJ2-7	TGTGCCAGCAGTACTCAGGGGGCGCGGAACCTCGAGCAGTACTTC	CASSTQGARNLEQYF
TRBV6-6	.	.	TRBJ1-1	TGTGCCAGCATCTACCCACCTACGAACACTGAAGCTTTCTTT	CASIYPPTNTEAFF
TRBV5-1	.	.	TRBJ2-2	TGCGCCAGCAGCTTTGTTTCAGGGGTCACCGGGGAGCTGTTTTTT	CASSFVSGVTGELFF
TRBV7-7	.	.	TRBJ2-5	TGTGCCAGCAGCACCTCGGTACAAGAGACCCAGTACTTC	CASSTSVQETQYF
TRBV5-6	.	.	TRBJ1-1	TGTGCCAGCAGCTTATGGAGTGAAGCTTTCTTT	CASSLWSEAFF
TRBV29-1	.	.	TRBJ2-2	TGCAGCGTTGAAGTTGGTAGGGCGGCGAACACCGGGGAGCTGTTTTTT	CSVEVGRAANTGELFF
TRBV30	TRBD2	once	TRBJ2-7	TGTGCCTGGAGTGTACGGTCCGAGACTAGCGGAAATCCCTCCTACGAGCAGTACTTC	CAWSVRSETSGNPSYEQYF
TRBV7-2	.	.	TRBJ2-7	TGTGCCAGCAGCCCAATGGTAGCAGGGTCGTACGAGCAGTACTTC	CASSPMVAGSYEQYF
TRBV4-1	.	.	TRBJ1-5	TGCGCCAGCAGCCAGGGTCCGGGACCCAATCAGCCCCAGCATTTT	CASSQGPGPNQPQHF
TRBV6-1	TRBD1	.	TRBJ2-3	TGTGCCAGCAGTGAGGACAGGGGGTGGACAGATACGCAGTATTTT	CASSEDRGWTDTQYF
TRBV28	.	once	TRBJ1-2	TGTGCCAGCACCACTCCCCCGGGGTTAGATGGCTACACCTTC	CASTTPPGLDGYTF
TRBV7-9	.	.	TRBJ1-1	TGTGCCAGCAGCTTAGATGGTTGGGGGACTGAAGCTTTCTTT	CASSLDGWGTEAFF
TRBV27	.	.	TRBJ2-7	TGTGCCAGCAGTTACAGGGCTCAGATCTACGAGCAGTACTTC	CASSYRAQIYEQYF
TRBV2	TRBD1	.	TRBJ2-4	TGTGCCAGCGACCGACAGGGAAACATTCAGTACTTC	CASDRQGNIQYF
TRBV2	.	medium-sized	TRBJ1-1	TGTGCCAGCAGGCTCTCCATGAACACTGAAGCTTTCTTT	CASRLSMNTEAFF
TRBV7-9	TRBD1	.	TRBJ1-6	TGTGCCAGCAGCTTGTCAGGGGGTATGTTTAATTCACCCCTCCACTTT	CASSLSGGMFNSPLHF
TRBV5-1	.	.	TRBJ2-3	TGCGCCAGCAGCTTGGTTGGGACAGATACGCAGTATTTT	CASSLVGTDTQYF
TRBV10-3	TRBD1	.	TRBJ1-6	TGTGCCATCAGTGGGGGACAGCCAACGGCACCCCTCCACTTT	CAISGGQPTAPLHF
TRBV28	.	.	TRBJ1-4	TGTGCCAGCAGTTTAGGGGGAACTAATGAAAAACTGTTTTTT	CASSLGGTNEKLFF
TRBV5-6	.	.	TRBJ2-5	TGTGCCAGCACCCGGGGGAGGGGGCAAGAGACCCAGTACTTC	CASTRGRGQETQYF
TRBV18	.	few	TRBJ1-4	TGTGCCAGCTCACCGACTTCAACTAATGAAAAACTGTTTTTT	CASSPTSTNEKLFF
TRBV19	.	.	TRBJ2-5	TGTGCCAGTAGTGCAGGACTTAGCCAAGAGACCCAGTACTTC	CASSAGLSQETQYF
TRBV6-1	.	.	TRBJ1-1	TGTGCCAGCAGTGAAAATGGAAGAGGAGAAGCTTTCTTT	CASSENGRGEAFF
TRBV19	TRBD2	.	TRBJ2-2	TGTGCCAGTACCGTGGGGACTAGCGGGAGACACACCGGGGAGCTGTTTTTT	CASTVGTSGRHTGELFF
TRBV5-1	.	.	TRBJ2-5	TGCGCCAGCAGCTCTTCGGCTGGACTTCCAATCCAAGAGACCCAGTACTTC	CASSSSAGLPIQETQYF
TRBV2	.	.	TRBJ2-7	TGTGCCAGCAGTGACAGGGCTAACTACGAGCAGTACTTC	CASSDRANYEQYF
TRBV13	TRBD2	.	TRBJ2-7	TGTGCCAGCAGCCCTGGACTAGCGGGACCTTACGAGCAGTACTTC	CASSPGLAGPYEQYF